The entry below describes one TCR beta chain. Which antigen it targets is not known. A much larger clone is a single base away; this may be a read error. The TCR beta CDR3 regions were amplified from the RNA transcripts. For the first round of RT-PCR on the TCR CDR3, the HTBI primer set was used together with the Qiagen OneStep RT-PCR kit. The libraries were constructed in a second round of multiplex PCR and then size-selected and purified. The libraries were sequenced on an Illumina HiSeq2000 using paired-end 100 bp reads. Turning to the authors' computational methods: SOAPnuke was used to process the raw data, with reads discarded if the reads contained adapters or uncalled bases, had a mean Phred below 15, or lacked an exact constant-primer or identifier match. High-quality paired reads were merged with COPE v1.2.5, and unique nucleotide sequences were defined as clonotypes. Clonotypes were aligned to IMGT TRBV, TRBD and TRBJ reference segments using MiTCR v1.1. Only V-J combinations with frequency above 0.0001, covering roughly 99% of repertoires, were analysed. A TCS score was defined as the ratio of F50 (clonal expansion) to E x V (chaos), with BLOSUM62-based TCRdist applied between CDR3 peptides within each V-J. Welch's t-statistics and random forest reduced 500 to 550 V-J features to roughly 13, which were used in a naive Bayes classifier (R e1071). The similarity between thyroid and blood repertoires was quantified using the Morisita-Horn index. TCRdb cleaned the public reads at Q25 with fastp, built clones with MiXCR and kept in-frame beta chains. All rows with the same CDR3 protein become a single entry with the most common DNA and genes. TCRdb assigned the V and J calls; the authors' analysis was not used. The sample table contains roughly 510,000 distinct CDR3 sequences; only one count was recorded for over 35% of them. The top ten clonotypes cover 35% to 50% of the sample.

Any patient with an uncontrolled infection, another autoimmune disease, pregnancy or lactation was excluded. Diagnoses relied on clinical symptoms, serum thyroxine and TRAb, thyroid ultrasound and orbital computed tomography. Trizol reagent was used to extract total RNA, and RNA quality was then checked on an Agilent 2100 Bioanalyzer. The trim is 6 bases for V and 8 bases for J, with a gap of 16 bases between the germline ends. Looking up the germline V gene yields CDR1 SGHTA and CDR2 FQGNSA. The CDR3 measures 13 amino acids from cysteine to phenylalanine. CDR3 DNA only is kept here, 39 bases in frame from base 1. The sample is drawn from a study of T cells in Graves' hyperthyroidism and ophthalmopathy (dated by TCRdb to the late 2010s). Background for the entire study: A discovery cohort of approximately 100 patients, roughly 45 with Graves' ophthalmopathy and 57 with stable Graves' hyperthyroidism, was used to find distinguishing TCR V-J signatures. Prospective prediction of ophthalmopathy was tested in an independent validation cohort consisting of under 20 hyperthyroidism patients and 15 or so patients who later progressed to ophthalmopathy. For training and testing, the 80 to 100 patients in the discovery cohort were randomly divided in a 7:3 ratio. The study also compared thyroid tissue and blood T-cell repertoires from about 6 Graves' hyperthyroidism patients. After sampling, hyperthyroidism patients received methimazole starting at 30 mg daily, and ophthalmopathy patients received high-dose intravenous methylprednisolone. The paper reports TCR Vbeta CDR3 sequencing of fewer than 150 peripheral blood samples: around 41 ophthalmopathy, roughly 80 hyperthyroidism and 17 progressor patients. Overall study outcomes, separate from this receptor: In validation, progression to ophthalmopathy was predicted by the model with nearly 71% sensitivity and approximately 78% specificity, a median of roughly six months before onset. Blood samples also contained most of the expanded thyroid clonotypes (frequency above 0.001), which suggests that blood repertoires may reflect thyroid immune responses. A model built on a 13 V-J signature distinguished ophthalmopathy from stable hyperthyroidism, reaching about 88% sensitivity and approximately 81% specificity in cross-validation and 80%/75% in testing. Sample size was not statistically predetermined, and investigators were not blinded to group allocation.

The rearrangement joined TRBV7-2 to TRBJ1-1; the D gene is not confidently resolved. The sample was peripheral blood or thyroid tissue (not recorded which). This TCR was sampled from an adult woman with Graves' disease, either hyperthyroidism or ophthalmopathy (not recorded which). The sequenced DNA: TGTGCCAGCAGGCACCTTCCGGTCCGGGAAGCTTTCTTT. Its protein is CASRHLPVREAFF.